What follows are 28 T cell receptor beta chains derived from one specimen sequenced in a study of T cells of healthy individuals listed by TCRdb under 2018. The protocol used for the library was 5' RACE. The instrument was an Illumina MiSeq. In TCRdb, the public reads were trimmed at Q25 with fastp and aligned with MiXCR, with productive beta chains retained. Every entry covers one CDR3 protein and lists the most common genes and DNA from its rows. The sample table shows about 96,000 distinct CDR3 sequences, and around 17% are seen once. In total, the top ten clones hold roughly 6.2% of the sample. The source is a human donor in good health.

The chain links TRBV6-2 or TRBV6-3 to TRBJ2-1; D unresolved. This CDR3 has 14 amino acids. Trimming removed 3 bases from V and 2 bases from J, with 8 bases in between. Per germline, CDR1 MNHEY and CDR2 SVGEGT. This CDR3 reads CASSYVPTYNEQFF. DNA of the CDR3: TGTGCCAGCAGTTATGTACCTACCTACAATGAGCAGTTCTTC.

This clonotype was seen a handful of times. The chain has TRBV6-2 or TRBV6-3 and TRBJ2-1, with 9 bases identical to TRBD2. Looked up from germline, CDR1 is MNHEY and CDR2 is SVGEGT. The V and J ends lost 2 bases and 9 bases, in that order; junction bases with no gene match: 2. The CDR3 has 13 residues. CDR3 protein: CASSYQREVEQFF. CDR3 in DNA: TGTGCCAGCAGTTACCAGCGGGAGGTTGAGCAGTTCTTC.

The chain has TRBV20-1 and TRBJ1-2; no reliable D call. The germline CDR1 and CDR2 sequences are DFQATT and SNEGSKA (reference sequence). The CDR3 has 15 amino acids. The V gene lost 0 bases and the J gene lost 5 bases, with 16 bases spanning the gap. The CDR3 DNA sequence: TGCAGTGCTAGAGATCTTCCAGCTGGTGGTTATGGCTACACCTTC. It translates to CSARDLPAGGYGYTF.

CDR3 nucleotides: TGCAGTGCCCCTACCGCGAGGGGAGGCACCTACAATGAGCAGTTCTTC. Its protein product is CSAPTARGGTYNEQFF. The chain carries TRBV20-1 and TRBJ2-1; D perhaps matches TRBD2 (6 bases). Per the germline V gene, CDR1 is DFQATT and CDR2 is SNEGSKA (reference sequence). The CDR3 runs to 16 residues. With 6 bases removed from V and 2 bases from J, the gap between germline ends came to 20 bases.

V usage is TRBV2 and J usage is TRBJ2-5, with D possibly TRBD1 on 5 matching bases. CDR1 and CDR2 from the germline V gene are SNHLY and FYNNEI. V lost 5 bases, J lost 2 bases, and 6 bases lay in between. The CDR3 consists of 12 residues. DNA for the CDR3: TGTGCCAGCAGTCGACAGCAAGAGACCCAGTACTTC. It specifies CASSRQQETQYF. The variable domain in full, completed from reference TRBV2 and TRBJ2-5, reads EPEVTQTPSHQVTQMGQEVILRCVPISNHLYFYWYRQILGQKVEFLVSFYNNEISEKSEIFDDQFSVERPDGSNFTLKIRSTKLEDSAMYFCASSRQQETQYFGPGTRLLVL.

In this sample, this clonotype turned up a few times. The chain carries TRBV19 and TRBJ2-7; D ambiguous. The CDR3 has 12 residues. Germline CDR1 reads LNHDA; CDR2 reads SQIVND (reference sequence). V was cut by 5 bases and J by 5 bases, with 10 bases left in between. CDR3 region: CASSSRGNEQYF. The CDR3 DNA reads TGTGCCAGTAGTTCGCGAGGTAACGAGCAGTACTTC. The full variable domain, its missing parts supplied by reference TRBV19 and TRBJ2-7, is DGGITQSPKYLFRKEGQNVTLSCEQNLNHDAMYWYRQDPGQGLRLIYYSQIVNDFQKGDIAEGYSVSREKKESFPLTVTSAQKNPTAFYLCASSSRGNEQYFGPGTRLTVT.

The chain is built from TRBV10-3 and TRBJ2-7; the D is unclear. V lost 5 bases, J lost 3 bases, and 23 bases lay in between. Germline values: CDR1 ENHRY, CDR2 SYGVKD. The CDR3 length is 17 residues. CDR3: CAISRTSGYQHDYEQYF. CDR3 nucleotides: TGTGCCATCAGTAGAACATCCGGGTACCAACATGACTACGAGCAGTACTTC.

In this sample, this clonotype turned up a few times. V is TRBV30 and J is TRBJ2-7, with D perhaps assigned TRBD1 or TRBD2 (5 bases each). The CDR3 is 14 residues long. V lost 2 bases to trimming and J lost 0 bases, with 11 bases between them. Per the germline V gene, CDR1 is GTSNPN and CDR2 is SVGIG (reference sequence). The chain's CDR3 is CAWSPGQFSYEQYF. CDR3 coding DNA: TGTGCCTGGAGTCCGGGGCAGTTCTCCTACGAGCAGTACTTC.

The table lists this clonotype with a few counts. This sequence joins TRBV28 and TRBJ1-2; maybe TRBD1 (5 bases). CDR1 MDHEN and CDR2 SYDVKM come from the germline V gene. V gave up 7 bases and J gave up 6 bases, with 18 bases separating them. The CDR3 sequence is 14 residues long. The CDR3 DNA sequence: TGTGCCAGCAAGCCCCCAGGGTGGAGGAATGGCTACACCTTC. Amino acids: CASKPPGWRNGYTF.

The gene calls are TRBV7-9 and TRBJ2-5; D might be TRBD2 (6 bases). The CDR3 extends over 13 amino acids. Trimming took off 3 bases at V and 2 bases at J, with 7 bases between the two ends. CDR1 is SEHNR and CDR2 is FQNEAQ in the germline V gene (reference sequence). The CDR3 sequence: CASSFSGQETQYF. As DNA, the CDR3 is TGTGCCAGCAGCTTTAGCGGACAAGAGACCCAGTACTTC.

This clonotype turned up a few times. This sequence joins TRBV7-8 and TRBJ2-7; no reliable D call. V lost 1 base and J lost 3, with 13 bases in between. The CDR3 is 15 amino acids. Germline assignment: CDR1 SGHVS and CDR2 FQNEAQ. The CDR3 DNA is TGTGCCAGCAGCTTAGGCACTACACTCCACTACGAGCAGTACTTC. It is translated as CASSLGTTLHYEQYF.

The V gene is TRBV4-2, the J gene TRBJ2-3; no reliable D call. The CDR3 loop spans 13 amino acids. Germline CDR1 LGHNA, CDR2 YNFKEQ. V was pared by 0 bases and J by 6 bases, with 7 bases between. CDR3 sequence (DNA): TGTGCCAGCAGCCAAGAGTCATGGGATACGCAGTATTTT. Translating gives CASSQESWDTQYF.

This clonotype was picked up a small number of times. CDR3 protein: CAISENRANTGELFF. CDR3 coding DNA: TGTGCCATCAGTGAGAACCGCGCGAACACCGGGGAGCTGTTTTTT. The V gene is TRBV10-3, the J gene TRBJ2-2; no definite D call. CDR1 and CDR2 from the germline V gene are ENHRY and SYGVKD. V lost 2 bases, J lost 0 bases, and 7 bases lay in between. The CDR3 runs 15 residues.

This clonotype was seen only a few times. The CDR3, as DNA: TGTGCCATCGCGGGGGGGCTAGCGGCCCTAGGCACAGATACGCAGTATTTT. Translating gives CAIAGGLAALGTDTQYF. V gene TRBV10-3 combines with J gene TRBJ2-3; 9 bases match TRBD2. After removal of 8 bases from V and 1 base from J, the junction contained 13 bases not matched to a gene. This CDR3 contains 17 residues. CDR1 is ENHRY, CDR2 SYGVKD, per germline.

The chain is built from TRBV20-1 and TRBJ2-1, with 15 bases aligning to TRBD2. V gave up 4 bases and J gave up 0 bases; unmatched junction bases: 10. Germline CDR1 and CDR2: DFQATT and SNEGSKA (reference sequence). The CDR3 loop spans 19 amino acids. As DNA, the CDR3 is TGCAGTGCTAATCCGGGACTAGCGGGAGGATTTAGCTCCTACAATGAGCAGTTCTTC. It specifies CSANPGLAGGFSSYNEQFF.

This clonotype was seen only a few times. CDR3 in amino acids: CASSFQPGLASTEQYF. The CDR3 bases are TGTGCCAGCAGCTTCCAACCGGGACTAGCGTCTACCGAGCAGTACTTC. This chain links TRBV7-2 with TRBJ2-7; 10 bases are a match to TRBD2. This CDR3 contains 16 residues. With V trimmed by 3 bases and J by 6 bases, 11 bases remained unmatched. Germline V gene sequence: CDR1 SGHTA, CDR2 FQGNSA. Using reference TRBV7-2 and TRBJ2-7 for the parts outside the CDR3, the full variable domain is GAGVSQSPSNKVTEKGKDVELRCDPISGHTALYWYRQSLGQGLEFLIYFQGNSAPDKSGLPSDRFSAERTGGSVSTLTIQRTQQEDSAVYLCASSFQPGLASTEQYFGPGTRLTVT.

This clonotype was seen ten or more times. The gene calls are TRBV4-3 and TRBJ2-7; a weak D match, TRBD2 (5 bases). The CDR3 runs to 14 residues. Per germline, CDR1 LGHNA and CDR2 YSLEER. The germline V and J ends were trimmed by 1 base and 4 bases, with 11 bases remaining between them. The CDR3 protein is CASSQALGVYEQYF. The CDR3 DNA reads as TGCGCCAGCAGCCAAGCTTTGGGAGTTTACGAGCAGTACTTC.

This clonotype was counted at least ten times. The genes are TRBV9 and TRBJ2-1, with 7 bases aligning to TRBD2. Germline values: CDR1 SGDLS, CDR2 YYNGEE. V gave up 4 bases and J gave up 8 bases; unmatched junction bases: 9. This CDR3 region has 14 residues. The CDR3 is CASSIRTSNDEQFF. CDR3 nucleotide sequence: TGTGCCAGCAGCATACGGACTAGTAACGATGAGCAGTTCTTC. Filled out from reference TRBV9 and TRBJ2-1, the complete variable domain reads DSGVTQTPKHLITATGQRVTLRCSPRSGDLSVYWYQQSLDQGLQFLIQYYNGEERAKGNILERFSAQQFPDLHSELNLSSLELGDSALYFCASSIRTSNDEQFFGPGTRLTVL.

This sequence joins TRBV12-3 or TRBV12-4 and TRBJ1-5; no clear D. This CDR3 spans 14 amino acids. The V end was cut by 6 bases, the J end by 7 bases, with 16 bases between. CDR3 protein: CASSSVGEGQPQHF. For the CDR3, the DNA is TGTGCCAGCAGCTCAGTCGGGGAAGGCCAGCCCCAGCATTTT.

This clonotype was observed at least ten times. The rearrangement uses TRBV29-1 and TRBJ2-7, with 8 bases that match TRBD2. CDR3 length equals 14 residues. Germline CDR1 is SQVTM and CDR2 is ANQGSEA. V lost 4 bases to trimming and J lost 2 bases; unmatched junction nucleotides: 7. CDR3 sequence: CSVAVSGSAYEQYF. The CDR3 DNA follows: TGCAGCGTTGCGGTAAGCGGGAGCGCCTACGAGCAGTACTTC.

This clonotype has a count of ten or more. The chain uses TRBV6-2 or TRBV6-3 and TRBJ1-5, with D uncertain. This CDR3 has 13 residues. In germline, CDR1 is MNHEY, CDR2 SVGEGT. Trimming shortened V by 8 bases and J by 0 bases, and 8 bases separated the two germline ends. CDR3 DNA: TGTGCCAGCGACAAGTATAGCAATCAGCCCCAGCATTTT. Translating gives CASDKYSNQPQHF.

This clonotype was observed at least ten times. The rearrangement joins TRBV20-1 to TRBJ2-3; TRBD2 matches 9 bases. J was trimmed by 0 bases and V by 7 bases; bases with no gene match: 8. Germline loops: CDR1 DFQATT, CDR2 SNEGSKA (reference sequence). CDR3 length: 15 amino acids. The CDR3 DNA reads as TGCAGTGTCCCACCTAGCGGGATGAGCACAGATACGCAGTATTTT. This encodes CSVPPSGMSTDTQYF.

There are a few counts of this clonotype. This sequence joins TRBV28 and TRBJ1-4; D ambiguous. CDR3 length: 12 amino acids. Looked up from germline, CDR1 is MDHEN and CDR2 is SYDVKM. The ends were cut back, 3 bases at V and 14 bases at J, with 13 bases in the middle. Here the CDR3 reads CASSFTSRTLFF. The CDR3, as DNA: TGTGCCAGCAGTTTTACGAGTCGGACCCTGTTTTTT.

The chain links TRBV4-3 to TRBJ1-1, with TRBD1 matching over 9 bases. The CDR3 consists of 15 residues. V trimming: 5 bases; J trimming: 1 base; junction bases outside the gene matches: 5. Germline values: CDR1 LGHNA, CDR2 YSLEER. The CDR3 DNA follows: TGCGCCAGCAGCTATACGGGACAGGGGAACACTGAAGCTTTCTTT. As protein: CASSYTGQGNTEAFF.

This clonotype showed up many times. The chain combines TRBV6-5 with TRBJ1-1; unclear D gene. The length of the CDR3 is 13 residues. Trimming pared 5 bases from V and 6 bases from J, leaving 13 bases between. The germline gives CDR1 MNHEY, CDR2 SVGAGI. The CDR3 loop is CASSRAYVAEAFF. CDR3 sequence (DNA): TGTGCCAGCAGTCGCGCGTACGTCGCTGAAGCTTTCTTT.

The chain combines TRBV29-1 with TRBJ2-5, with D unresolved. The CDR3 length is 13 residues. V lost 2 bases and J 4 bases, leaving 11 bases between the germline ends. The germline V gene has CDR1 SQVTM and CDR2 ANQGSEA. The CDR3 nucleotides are TGCAGCGTTGAACTGCAGATTGGAGAGACCCAGTACTTC. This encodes CSVELQIGETQYF.

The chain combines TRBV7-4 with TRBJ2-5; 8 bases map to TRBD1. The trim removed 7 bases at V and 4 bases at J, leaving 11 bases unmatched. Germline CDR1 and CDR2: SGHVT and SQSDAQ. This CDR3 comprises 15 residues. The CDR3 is CASTSAGQGGETQYF. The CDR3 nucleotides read TGTGCCAGCACCTCAGCTGGACAGGGCGGAGAGACCCAGTACTTC.

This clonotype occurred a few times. The DNA for the CDR3 is TGTGCCAGCAGCTTTTGGGGCAGGGGCCACTCTGGGGCCAACGTCCTGACTTTC. Residues: CASSFWGRGHSGANVLTF. The chain employs TRBV7-9 and TRBJ2-6, with a weak D call TRBD1 (6 bases). Germline assignment: CDR1 SEHNR and CDR2 FQNEAQ (reference sequence). This CDR3 is built from 18 residues. Trimming removed 3 bases from V and 0 bases from J, with 15 bases in between.